Presented here are 7 T cell receptor beta chains from one specimen sequenced in a study of T cell changes during pregnancy in multiple sclerosis (dated by TCRdb to about 2019). Libraries were made using the immunoSEQ multiplex PCR assay. The clones in this table, taken by TCRdb from immuneACCESS, are in-frame only. Not every clone is retained; where verified, under half of the shortfall comes from an unresolved V gene, and the cause of the rest is unknown. The sample data list tens of thousands of clones, and roughly 91% of these were observed just once. 0.35% to 0.5% of the sample is in the top ten clones. The sample was CD4+ T cells from peripheral blood mononuclear cells, taken in the second trimester of pregnancy. The source of these receptors is a female donor with multiple sclerosis, enrolled in a pregnancy study.

This rearrangement joins TRBV7-2 to TRBJ2-7; no clear D. The length of the CDR3 is 14 residues. The germline CDR1 and CDR2 sequences are SGHTA and FQGNSA. V was shortened by 2 bases and J by 0 bases, with 8 bases between the two germline ends. This CDR3 reads CASSLQYFSYEQYF. The CDR3 region has the DNA TGTGCCAGCAGCTTACAGTATTTCTCCTACGAGCAGTACTTC.

The CDR3 loop is CATLQEGASTDTQYF. CDR3 DNA sequence: TGTGCCACCCTACAAGAGGGGGCTAGCACAGATACGCAGTATTTT. The chain has TRBV10-3 and TRBJ2-3, with 7 bases that match TRBD1. The CDR3 contains 15 residues. J gave up 0 bases and V 10 bases, and 10 bases lay outside the gene matches. Germline V gene data show CDR1 as ENHRY and CDR2 as SYGVKD.

This clone was counted a single time. At one end, the junction sequence differs from germline, possibly due to a read error. CDR3 region: CASSIAGGPFYNEQFF. The DNA for the CDR3 is TGTGCCAGCAGCATAGCGGGAGGGCCTTTTTACAATGAGCAGTTCTTC. The chain links TRBV7-2 to TRBJ2-1; 11 nucleotides agree with TRBD2. CDR1 is SGHTA, CDR2 FQGNSA, per germline. This CDR3 comprises 16 residues.

This chain connects TRBV5-1 to TRBJ2-5; 12 nucleotides align to TRBD2. The germline V gene encodes CDR1 SGHRS and CDR2 YFSETQ. V was clipped by 4 bases and J by 5 bases; unmatched bases: 9. The CDR3 runs 16 residues. The CDR3 is CASSAGGLAGPETQYF. In DNA, the CDR3 is TGCGCCAGCAGCGCCGGAGGACTAGCGGGGCCGGAGACCCAGTACTTC. Drawing the rest from reference TRBV5-1 and TRBJ2-5, the complete variable domain is KAGVTQTPRYLIKTRGQQVTLSCSPISGHRSVSWYQQTPGQGLQFLFEYFSETQRNKGNFPGRFSGRQFSNSRSEMNVSTLELGDSALYLCASSAGGLAGPETQYFGPGTRLLVL.

V usage is TRBV13 and J usage is TRBJ2-3; 7 positions match TRBD2. The germline gives CDR1 PRHDT, CDR2 FYEKMQ (reference sequence). There are 15 residues in the CDR3. The J segment lost 4 bases and the V segment lost 0 bases, leaving 4 bases of the junction unmatched. This CDR3 reads CASSLGTGGSDTQYF. The CDR3 DNA reads TGTGCCAGCAGCTTAGGGACGGGGGGATCAGATACGCAGTATTTT.

This clone was seen a single time. A junction end diverges from the germline sequence, so it may reflect a read error. V gene TRBV2 combines with J gene TRBJ1-1; 9 bases agree with TRBD1. Germline V gives CDR1 SNHLY, CDR2 FYNNEI. The CDR3 is 14 residues long. CDR3 residues: CASIRGTGNPEAFF. The CDR3 DNA sequence: TGTGCCAGCATTCGTGGGACAGGGAACCCTGAAGCTTTCTTT.

In nucleotides, the CDR3 is TGTGCCACGGCGGAGGGGGCTCAGAACACTGAAGCTTTCTTT. Translated: CATAEGAQNTEAFF. The chain couples TRBV28 to TRBJ1-1, with 7 bases identical to TRBD1. In germline, CDR1 is MDHEN, CDR2 SYDVKM. J lost 1 base, V lost 10 bases, and 9 bases had no gene match. The CDR3 is 14 residues long.